The 27 T cell receptor beta chains below all came from one sample that was sequenced in a study of T cells after yellow fever vaccination. One entry per CDR3 protein, called by TCRdb with MiXCR from the 5' RACE reads. The table lists 620,000 or so distinct CDR3 sequences, over 9% of them singletons, with more than 12% in the top ten. This specimen was PBMCs, taken on the day of the yellow fever booster vaccination. These receptors originate from a man aged 25-45 years who received the YFV17D yellow fever vaccine.

The chain employs TRBV7-2 and TRBJ1-6; TRBD1 aligns across 8 bases. Germline assignment: CDR1 SGHTA and CDR2 FQGNSA. This CDR3 region has 15 residues. Germline trimming cut 5 bases from V and 10 bases from J; bases unmatched to any gene: 10. CDR3: CASSPGRTGSSPLHF. CDR3 DNA sequence: TGTGCCAGCAGCCCCGGGCGGACAGGGTCCTCACCCCTCCACTTT.

This sequence joins TRBV23-1 and TRBJ2-1; unclear D gene. TRBV23-1 is given ORF status, its function remaining uncertain. CDR3 length: 13 amino acids. Trimming left V 6 bases short and J 8 bases short, with 14 bases between. CDR3 nucleotides: TGCGCCAGCAGCCCACCCGGTAGGGATGAGCAGTTCTTC. It translates to CASSPPGRDEQFF.

The chain joins TRBV18 to TRBJ2-2; D gene uncertain. V shed 3 bases and J shed 1 base, with 12 bases lying between them. The CDR3 totals 16 residues. Germline lookup yields CDR1 KGHSH and CDR2 LQKENI. In DNA, the CDR3 is TGTGCCAGCTCACCCCTATCGACACGGAACACCGGGGAGCTGTTTTTT. It yields the protein CASSPLSTRNTGELFF.

The chain has TRBV12-3 or TRBV12-4 and TRBJ1-1; 7 bases are shared with TRBD1. The CDR3 extends over 13 amino acids. V lost 5 bases and J lost 4; bases outside the gene matches: 4. The CDR3 loop reads CASSRDRVTEAFF. As DNA, the CDR3 is TGTGCCAGCAGTCGTGACAGGGTCACTGAAGCTTTCTTT.

This clonotype occurred a few times. J is TRBJ2-3 and V is TRBV29-1; possible D gene TRBD2, 7 bases. CDR1 is SQVTM and CDR2 is ANQGSEA in the germline V gene. The V end was cut by 4 bases, the J end by 3 bases, with 26 bases between. The CDR3 contains 18 residues. In DNA, the CDR3 is TGCAGCGTTGCGGGGGGCCCACGTCAAGGGGGGAGTACAGATACGCAGTATTTT. It codes for CSVAGGPRQGGSTDTQYF.

The sample holds a few counts of this clonotype. V usage is TRBV7-2 and J usage is TRBJ2-1, with D possibly TRBD2 on 5 matching bases. CDR1 is SGHTA and CDR2 is FQGNSA in the germline V gene. The V end lost 5 bases, the J end lost 4 bases, and 12 bases lay between the germline ends. This CDR3 is 14 amino acids long. This chain's CDR3 is CASSVPGSYNEQFF. The CDR3 DNA reads TGTGCCAGCAGCGTACCGGGATCTTACAATGAGCAGTTCTTC.

This clonotype was counted a few times. The chain uses TRBV7-9 and TRBJ1-1; a weak D match, TRBD1 (5 bases). Trimming pared 4 bases from V and 6 bases from J, leaving 12 bases between. The CDR3 runs to 13 residues. From germline, CDR1 is SEHNR and CDR2 FQNEAQ (reference sequence). The CDR3 region has the DNA TGTGCCAGCAGCTCCCAGGGTTTTCCTGAAGCTTTCTTT. Translation: CASSSQGFPEAFF.

This clonotype was found a few times. Compared with germline, one end of the junction differs, possibly owing to a read error. The chain is built from TRBV20-1 and TRBJ2-7; perhaps TRBD1 as D (8 bases). Germline V lookup: CDR1 DFQATT, CDR2 SNEGSKA (reference sequence). CDR3 length equals 11 residues. The CDR3 region has the DNA TGCAGTGTTTTACAGGGGGAGGGTTCTCACTTC. It encodes CSVLQGEGSHF.

This clonotype was seen more than once but under ten times. This rearrangement joins TRBV20-1 to TRBJ2-5; TRBD2 matches 9 bases. CDR3 length: 15 residues. The J segment lost 4 bases and the V segment lost 6 bases, leaving 12 bases of the junction unmatched. Germline lookup yields CDR1 DFQATT and CDR2 SNEGSKA (reference sequence). The DNA of the CDR3 is TGCAGTGCCAACAAGGGCGGGAGGGCCACAGAGACCCAGTACTTC. Encoded protein: CSANKGGRATETQYF.

There are a few counts of this clonotype. The chain couples TRBV24-1 to TRBJ2-3, with no clear D. Looked up from germline, CDR1 is KGHDR and CDR2 is SFDVKD. The CDR3 has 13 amino acids. Trimming took off 9 bases at V and 1 base at J, with 10 bases between the two ends. The CDR3 region is CATPKARTDTQYF. The DNA for the CDR3 is TGTGCCACCCCCAAGGCACGCACAGATACGCAGTATTTT.

The V gene is TRBV27, the J gene TRBJ1-6; 9 bases map to TRBD1. This CDR3 comprises 16 residues. V lost 4 bases and J lost 7; bases outside the gene matches: 8. In germline, CDR1 is MNHEY, CDR2 SMNVEV (reference sequence). CDR3 DNA: TGTGCCAGCAGTTCGACCGGGACAGGGTTGAATTCACCCCTCCACTTT. It translates to CASSSTGTGLNSPLHF.

This clonotype has more than one count but fewer than ten. J is TRBJ2-7 and V is TRBV12-3 or TRBV12-4, with D perhaps being TRBD1 or TRBD2 (5 bases each). The CDR3 has 14 residues. Trimming shortened V by 6 bases and J by 3 bases, and 15 bases separated the two germline ends. The CDR3 region is CASSPGSGHYEQYF. In DNA form, the CDR3 reads TGTGCCAGCAGCCCAGGGAGCGGCCACTACGAGCAGTACTTC.

This clonotype was seen only a few times. This chain uses TRBV4-2 with TRBJ2-7, with TRBD1 matching 9 bases. Unmatched junction bases numbered 8, after V lost 0 bases and J lost 8 bases. Germline V gene data show CDR1 as LGHNA and CDR2 as YNFKEQ. The CDR3 is 15 amino acids. CDR3 sequence reads: CASSQELGQGLQQYF. The CDR3 DNA sequence: TGTGCCAGCAGCCAAGAGTTAGGACAGGGGCTGCAGCAGTACTTC.

The V and J genes are TRBV29-1 and TRBJ2-1; D is uncertain. The CDR3 sequence is 12 residues long. Germline lookup yields CDR1 SQVTM and CDR2 ANQGSEA. The germline V and J ends were trimmed by 7 bases and 4 bases, with 11 bases remaining between them. CDR3 bases: TGCAGCGGCGACTTGATGTACAATGAGCAGTTCTTC. Its protein product is CSGDLMYNEQFF.

The CDR3 loop is CASSSPRTGLGYTF. For the CDR3, the DNA is TGTGCCAGCAGTTCCCCTCGGACAGGGCTAGGCTACACCTTC. The chain uses TRBV6-5 and TRBJ1-2, with 8 bases matching TRBD1. Losses at the gene ends were 4 bases for V and 8 bases for J; bases not matched to a gene: 9. Germline-derived CDR1 and CDR2 are MNHEY and SVGAGI. The CDR3 totals 14 residues.

This clonotype was detected many times. V and J are TRBV6-5 and TRBJ1-1; maybe TRBD1 (5 bases). This CDR3 is 14 amino acids long. Germline CDR1 reads MNHEY; CDR2 reads SVGAGI. Trimming took off 8 bases at V and 7 bases at J, with 20 bases between the two ends. DNA of the CDR3: TGTGCCAGCGTTCTCTCGTGGGGGGAGGTTGAAGCTTTCTTT. Its translation: CASVLSWGEVEAFF.

The V call is TRBV7-2, the J call TRBJ1-1, with D maybe TRBD1 (6 bases). V was pared by 5 bases and J by 2 bases, with 15 bases between. CDR1 is SGHTA and CDR2 is FQGNSA in the germline V gene. The CDR3 covers 15 residues. The DNA for the CDR3 is TGTGCCAGCAGCCCCAGGGGTGCACCAAACACTGAAGCTTTCTTT. Protein: CASSPRGAPNTEAFF.

This clonotype was seen only a few times. This chain links TRBV19 with TRBJ1-4; D is unclear. CDR3 length equals 13 residues. The germline CDR1 and CDR2 sequences are LNHDA and SQIVND (reference sequence). Trimming took off 7 bases at V and 8 bases at J, with 14 bases between the two ends. CDR3 residues: CASTGPGGEKLFF. Here the CDR3 DNA reads TGTGCCAGTACCGGGCCCGGCGGCGAAAAACTGTTTTTT.

The rearrangement joins TRBV30 to TRBJ2-5; D possibly corresponds to TRBD2 (6 bases). Germline loops: CDR1 GTSNPN, CDR2 SVGIG (reference sequence). V was trimmed by 2 bases and J by 1 base, leaving 11 bases between them. The CDR3 is 14 residues long. The CDR3, as DNA: TGTGCCTGGAGTTCAGCGGGCCGCCAAGAGACCCAGTACTTC. Translating it yields CAWSSAGRQETQYF. The full variable domain, rest sourced from reference TRBV30 and TRBJ2-5, is SQTIHQWPATLVQPVGSPLSLECTVEGTSNPNLYWYRQAAGRGLQLLFYSVGIGQISSEVPQNLSASRPQDRQFILSSKKLLLSDSGFYLCAWSSAGRQETQYFGPGTRLLVL.

V is TRBV7-9 and J is TRBJ1-2; TRBD1 matches 7 bases. This CDR3 spans 15 amino acids. V shed 5 bases, J shed 1 base, and the junction held 7 bases outside the gene matches. Germline CDR1 SEHNR, CDR2 FQNEAQ (reference sequence). In DNA form, the CDR3 reads TGTGCCAGCAGCCTAAGACAGGGTTTTAACTATGGCTACACCTTC. It translates to CASSLRQGFNYGYTF.

This clonotype was seen many times. The chain employs TRBV11-2 and TRBJ2-5; D not certain. Looked up from germline, CDR1 is SGHAT and CDR2 is FQNNGV. Trimming pared 5 bases from V and 2 bases from J, leaving 12 bases between. CDR3 length equals 14 residues. The CDR3 sequence: CASSPVEQQETQYF. The CDR3 DNA follows: TGTGCCAGCAGCCCCGTGGAGCAGCAAGAGACCCAGTACTTC. Supplemented by reference TRBV11-2 and TRBJ2-5, the full variable domain reads EAGVAQSPRYKIIEKRQSVAFWCNPISGHATLYWYQQILGQGPKLLIQFQNNGVVDDSQLPKDRFSAERLKGVDSTLKIQPAKLEDSAVYLCASSPVEQQETQYFGPGTRLLVL.

This chain links TRBV28 with TRBJ2-1, with 9 bases lining up with TRBD1. CDR3 length equals 15 residues. J lost 6 bases, V lost 6 bases, and 9 bases had no gene match. The germline V gene encodes CDR1 MDHEN and CDR2 SYDVKM. CDR3 loop: CASRPGGQGVNEQFF. CDR3 DNA sequence: TGTGCCAGCAGGCCCGGGGGACAGGGTGTCAATGAGCAGTTCTTC.

The J gene is TRBJ2-5, the V gene TRBV7-2; 8 nucleotides line up with TRBD2. The length of the CDR3 is 16 residues. After removal of 2 bases from V and 4 bases from J, the junction contained 9 bases not matched to a gene. Germline V gene lookup returns CDR1 SGHTA and CDR2 FQGNSA. CDR3 bases: TGTGCCAGCAGCTTATGGGTAGCGGGGCCCGGAGAGACCCAGTACTTC. It yields the protein CASSLWVAGPGETQYF.

This clonotype was detected ten times or more. The gene calls are TRBV7-2 and TRBJ2-1; maybe TRBD2 (6 bases). The V and J ends lost 5 bases and 9 bases respectively, with 14 bases between them. Germline V lookup: CDR1 SGHTA, CDR2 FQGNSA. The length of the CDR3 is 13 residues. The CDR3 DNA follows: TGTGCCAGCAGCGTCACTAGCAGCGGTGAGCAGTTCTTC. The encoded protein is CASSVTSSGEQFF.

The gene calls are TRBV28 and TRBJ1-2; the D gene is possibly TRBD1 (5 bases). CDR3 length equals 13 residues. The germline CDR1 and CDR2 sequences are MDHEN and SYDVKM. Trimming removed 2 bases from V and 7 bases from J, with 11 bases in between. The CDR3 sequence: CASSLRDERGYTF. The CDR3 region has the DNA TGTGCCAGCAGTTTAAGGGACGAGCGTGGCTACACCTTC.

The rearrangement joins TRBV7-2 to TRBJ2-1; D is unclear. V was pared by 3 bases and J by 9 bases, with 6 bases between. From germline, CDR1 is SGHTA and CDR2 FQGNSA. There are 11 residues in the CDR3. The CDR3 region has the DNA TGTGCCAGCAGCTTTAGGACTGAGCAGTTCTTC. This encodes CASSFRTEQFF.

This clonotype was counted between two and nine times. J is TRBJ2-2 and V is TRBV9, with D perhaps matching TRBD2 (6 bases). CDR3 length: 15 amino acids. Germline V gene data show CDR1 as SGDLS and CDR2 as YYNGEE. V was clipped by 0 bases and J by 4 bases, with 10 bases between them. CDR3 sequence (DNA): TGTGCCAGCAGCGTAGGGCAGGGAGGCACCGGGGAGCTGTTTTTT. It codes for CASSVGQGGTGELFF.